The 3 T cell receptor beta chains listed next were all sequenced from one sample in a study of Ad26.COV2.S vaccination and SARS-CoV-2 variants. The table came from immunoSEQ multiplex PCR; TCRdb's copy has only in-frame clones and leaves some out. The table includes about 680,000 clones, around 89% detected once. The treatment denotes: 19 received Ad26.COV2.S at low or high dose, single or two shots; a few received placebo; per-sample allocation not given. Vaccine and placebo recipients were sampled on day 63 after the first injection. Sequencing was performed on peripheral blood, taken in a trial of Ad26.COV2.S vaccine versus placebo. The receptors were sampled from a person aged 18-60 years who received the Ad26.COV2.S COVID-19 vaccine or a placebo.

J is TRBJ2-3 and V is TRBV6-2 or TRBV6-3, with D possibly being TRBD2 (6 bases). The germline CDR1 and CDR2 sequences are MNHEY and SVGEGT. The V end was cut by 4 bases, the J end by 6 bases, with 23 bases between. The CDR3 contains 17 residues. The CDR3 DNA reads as TGTGCCAGCAGTTTAGGAGGCTCGGGGACGGCGGGGGATACGCAGTATTTT. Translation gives CASSLGGSGTAGDTQYF.

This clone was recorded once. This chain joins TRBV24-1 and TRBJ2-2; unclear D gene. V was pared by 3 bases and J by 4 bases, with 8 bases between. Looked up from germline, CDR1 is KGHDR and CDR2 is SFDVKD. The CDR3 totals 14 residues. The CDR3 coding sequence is TGTGCCACCAGTGATCGTCGTAGCACCGGGGAGCTGTTTTTT. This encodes CATSDRRSTGELFF.

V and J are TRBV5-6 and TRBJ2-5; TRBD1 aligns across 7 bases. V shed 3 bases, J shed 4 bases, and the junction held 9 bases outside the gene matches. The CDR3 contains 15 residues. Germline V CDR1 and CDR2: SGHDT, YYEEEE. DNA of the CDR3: TGTGCCAGCAGCTGGGACAGCGTATTCGGAGAGACCCAGTACTTC. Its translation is CASSWDSVFGETQYF. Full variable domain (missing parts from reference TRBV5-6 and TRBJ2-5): DAGVTQSPTHLIKTRGQQVTLRCSPKSGHDTVSWYQQALGQGPQFIFQYYEEEERQRGNFPDRFSGHQFPNYSSELNVNALLLGDSALYLCASSWDSVFGETQYFGPGTRLLVL.